This TCR beta chain emerged from a study of neurological immune-mediated disorders. MiXCR, run by TCRdb on the 5' RACE reads, gives a single entry per CDR3 protein. The sample consists of around 83,000 distinct CDR3 sequences, 13% to 15% of them appearing once. Study-level points and caveats: Because no CDR3 amino acid sequences were shared across subjects by expanded clones, private repertoires were suggested in all groups.

The unsorted libraries were produced from 2 million PBMCs held at -80 C. The junction had 10 bases not matched to a gene; V was cut back by 4 bases and J by 6 bases. Germline lookup yields CDR1 SGHRS and CDR2 YFSETQ. The CDR3 is 15 residues long. This clonotype is a singleton in its sample. The antigen is not known. Sequencing input: PBMCs. The TCR was taken from a woman between 50 and 59 years old in good health. The chain links TRBV5-1 to TRBJ2-7; 10 bases are a match to TRBD1. DNA of the CDR3: TGCGCCAGCAGCCACTGGGACAGGGGACTGGGCGAGCAGTACTTC. Translating gives CASSHWDRGLGEQYF.